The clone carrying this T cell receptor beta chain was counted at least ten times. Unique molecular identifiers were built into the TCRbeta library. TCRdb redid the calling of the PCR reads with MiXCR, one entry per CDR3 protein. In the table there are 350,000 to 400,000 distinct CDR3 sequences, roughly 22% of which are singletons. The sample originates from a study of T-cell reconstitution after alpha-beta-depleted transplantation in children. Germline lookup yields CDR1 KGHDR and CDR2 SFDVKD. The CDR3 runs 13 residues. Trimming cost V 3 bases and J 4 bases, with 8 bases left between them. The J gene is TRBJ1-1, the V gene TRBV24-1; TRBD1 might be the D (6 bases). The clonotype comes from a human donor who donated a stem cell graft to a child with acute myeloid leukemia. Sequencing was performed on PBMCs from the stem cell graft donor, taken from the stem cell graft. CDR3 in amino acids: CATSDLDSTEAFF. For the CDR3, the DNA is TGTGCCACCAGTGATCTGGACAGCACTGAAGCTTTCTTT.